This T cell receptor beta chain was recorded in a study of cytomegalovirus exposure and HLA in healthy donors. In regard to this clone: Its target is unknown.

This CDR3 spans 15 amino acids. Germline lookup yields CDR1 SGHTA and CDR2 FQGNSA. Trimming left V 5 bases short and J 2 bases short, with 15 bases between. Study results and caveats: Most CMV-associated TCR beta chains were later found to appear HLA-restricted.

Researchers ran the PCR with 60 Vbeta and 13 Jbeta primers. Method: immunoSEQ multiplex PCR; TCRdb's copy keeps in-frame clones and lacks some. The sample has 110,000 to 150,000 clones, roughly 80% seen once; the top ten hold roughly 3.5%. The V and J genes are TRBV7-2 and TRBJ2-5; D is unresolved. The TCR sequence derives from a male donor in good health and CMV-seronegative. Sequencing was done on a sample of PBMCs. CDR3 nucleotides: TGTGCCAGCAGCCCCTCAGGCATCCGACAAGAGACCCAGTACTTC. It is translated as CASSPSGIRQETQYF.